This T cell receptor beta chain was retrieved from a study of CD8 T cells in ankylosing spondylitis. There are many counts of this clonotype. Antigen: not known. Overall study results and limits: Characteristic of ankylosing spondylitis blood, it appeared, was a TCR beta motif comprising roughly 8 highly homologous variants. Reportedly, disease-linked clones are significantly enriched in ankylosing spondylitis patients' matched synovial fluid.

TCRdb re-called the 5' RACE reads through MiXCR, storing one row per CDR3 protein. This table holds hundreds of thousands of distinct CDR3 sequences, roughly a tenth found once. Trimming cost V 6 bases and J 0 bases, with 17 bases left between them. The CDR3 spans 17 residues. The chain has TRBV12-3 or TRBV12-4 and TRBJ1-4; unclear D gene. Sequencing was performed on blood, either unsorted or a sorted T cell fraction (not recorded which). The clonotype originates from a male donor with ankylosing spondylitis or in good health (not recorded which). CDR3 in amino acids: CASSSRDSFPTNEKLFF. CDR3 sequence (DNA): TGTGCCAGCAGCTCTCGCGATTCTTTCCCAACTAATGAAAAACTGTTTTTT.